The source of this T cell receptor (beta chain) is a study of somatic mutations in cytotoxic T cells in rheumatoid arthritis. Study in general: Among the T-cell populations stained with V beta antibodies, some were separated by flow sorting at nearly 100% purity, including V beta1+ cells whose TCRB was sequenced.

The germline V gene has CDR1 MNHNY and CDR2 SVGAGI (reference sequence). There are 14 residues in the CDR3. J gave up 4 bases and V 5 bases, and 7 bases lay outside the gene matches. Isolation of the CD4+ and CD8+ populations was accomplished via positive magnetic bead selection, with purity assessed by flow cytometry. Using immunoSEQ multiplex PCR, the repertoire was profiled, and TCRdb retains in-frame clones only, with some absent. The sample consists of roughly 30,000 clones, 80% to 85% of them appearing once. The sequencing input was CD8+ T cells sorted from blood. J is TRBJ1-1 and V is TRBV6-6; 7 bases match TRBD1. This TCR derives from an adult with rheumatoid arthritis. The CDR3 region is CASSPTGVGTEAFF. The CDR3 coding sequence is TGTGCCAGCAGTCCTACAGGGGTGGGCACTGAAGCTTTCTTT.